The 21 T cell receptor beta chains reported below all come from one sample, sequenced in a study of T cell changes during pregnancy in multiple sclerosis. Method: immunoSEQ multiplex PCR; TCRdb's copy keeps in-frame clones and lacks some. There are over 45,000 clones in the sample; 80% to 95% occur only once, and roughly 2.2% lies in the top ten. Specimen: peripheral blood, collected in the third trimester of pregnancy. The receptors shown here come from a female donor with multiple sclerosis, enrolled in a pregnancy study.

The genes are TRBV7-2 and TRBJ2-1, with a possible D match to TRBD2 (6 bases). The CDR3 consists of 14 residues. The germline CDR1 and CDR2 sequences are SGHTA and FQGNSA. V was clipped by 6 bases and J by 7 bases, with 16 bases between them. In DNA form, the CDR3 reads TGTGCCAGCAGGCTCGTGGGCGGGGAGAATGAGCAGTTCTTC. Translating it yields CASRLVGGENEQFF.

This chain connects TRBV7-8 to TRBJ2-5; 11 nucleotides line up with TRBD2. Per the germline V gene, CDR1 is SGHVS and CDR2 is FQNEAQ. The CDR3 loop spans 16 amino acids. The junction had 5 bases not matched to a gene; V was cut back by 1 base and J by 4 bases. Here the CDR3 DNA reads TGTGCCAGCAGCTTAGTTAGACTAGCGGGATTAGAGACCCAGTACTTC. This translates into CASSLVRLAGLETQYF.

The chain employs TRBV21-1 and TRBJ1-2. TRBV21-1 is labeled a pseudogene. CDR3 length: 11 residues. The CDR3 loop is CAKEVIYGYTF. The CDR3 DNA sequence: TGTGCCAAGGAGGTGATATATGGCTACACCTTC.

The chain recombines TRBV5-1 with TRBJ1-1, with TRBD1 identical over 7 bases. CDR3 size: 16 residues. V shed 5 bases and J 0 bases; nucleotides not matched to a gene: 10. Germline assignment: CDR1 SGHRS and CDR2 YFSETQ. CDR3 loop: CASSQPTGTLNTEAFF. CDR3 nucleotides: TGCGCCAGCAGTCAACCGACAGGGACCTTGAACACTGAAGCTTTCTTT.

The chain employs TRBV5-1 and TRBJ2-1; D perhaps matches TRBD2 (5 bases). The CDR3 totals 15 residues. Germline V gene sequence: CDR1 SGHRS, CDR2 YFSETQ. Trimming shortened V by 0 bases and J by 4 bases, and 11 bases separated the two germline ends. The CDR3 is CASSLEEGSYNEQFF. CDR3 sequence (DNA): TGCGCCAGCAGCTTGGAAGAGGGAAGTTACAATGAGCAGTTCTTC.

A few counts support this clone. J is TRBJ1-4 and V is TRBV20-1, with D perhaps TRBD1 (5 bases). The CDR3 contains 10 residues. The V end was cut by 5 bases, the J end by 13 bases, with 11 bases between. Germline lookup yields CDR1 DFQATT and CDR2 SNEGSKA (reference sequence). CDR3 nucleotides: TGCAGTGCTCGCCGGGGGAGACTGTTTTTT. It encodes CSARRGRLFF.

This chain links TRBV6-5 with TRBJ2-1, with TRBD2 as a possible D gene (5 bases). Per the germline V gene, CDR1 is MNHEY and CDR2 is SVGAGI. V was trimmed by 5 bases and J by 5 bases, leaving 16 bases between them. The CDR3 has 15 residues. The CDR3 DNA reads TGTGCCAGCAGTCCCGGGATTTCAGCGCACAATGAGCAGTTCTTC. Residues: CASSPGISAHNEQFF.

The genes are TRBV9 and TRBJ2-2, with TRBD2 as a possible D gene (5 bases). The CDR3 sequence is 17 residues long. Trimming removed 0 bases from V and 6 bases from J, with 18 bases in between. The germline V gene has CDR1 SGDLS and CDR2 YYNGEE. The CDR3 protein is CASSVELVGASSGELFF. The CDR3 DNA sequence: TGTGCCAGCAGCGTAGAGTTGGTGGGAGCTAGCTCCGGGGAGCTGTTTTTT.

The chain is built from TRBV5-8 and TRBJ1-5; D unclear. This CDR3 has 15 amino acids. Trimming took 0 bases from V and 7 from J, leaving 14 bases between them. Looked up from germline, CDR1 is SGHTS and CDR2 is YDEGEE. DNA for the CDR3: TGTGCCAGCAGCTTGGGGACTTCTTTACTACAGCCCCAGCATTTT. It specifies CASSLGTSLLQPQHF.

The gene calls are TRBV30 and TRBJ1-2; maybe TRBD1 (5 bases). Trimming stripped 0 bases from V and 8 bases from J, with 13 bases between. Germline loops: CDR1 GTSNPN, CDR2 SVGIG (reference sequence). The CDR3 is made up of 13 amino acids. DNA for the CDR3: TGTGCCTGGAGTGTACTCGATAGGGGAGGCTACACCTTC. This encodes CAWSVLDRGGYTF.

The V and J genes are TRBV6-1 and TRBJ2-7, with 9 bases matching TRBD2. In germline, CDR1 is MNHNS, CDR2 SASEGT. Trimming at V came to 5 bases and at J to 0 bases, leaving 5 bases not matched to a gene. The CDR3 is made up of 15 amino acids. As DNA, the CDR3 is TGTGCCAGCAGTTCCCTAGCGGGGAGCTCCTACGAGCAGTACTTC. Its translation: CASSSLAGSSYEQYF.

The chain combines TRBV18 with TRBJ1-2, with D perhaps matching TRBD1 (5 bases). V lost 0 bases and J 6 bases, leaving 11 bases between the germline ends. Germline V gene lookup returns CDR1 KGHSH and CDR2 LQKENI. There are 14 residues in the CDR3. The CDR3 sequence: CASSPPAGRHGYTF. The CDR3 region has the DNA TGTGCCAGCTCACCACCGGCAGGGAGGCATGGCTACACCTTC.

The genes are TRBV4-2 and TRBJ2-3, with D unclear. The CDR3 extends over 14 amino acids. Germline V lookup: CDR1 LGHNA, CDR2 YNFKEQ. The V end was cut by 1 base, the J end by 1 base, with 6 bases between. As DNA, the CDR3 is TGTGCCAGCAGCCAAGTGAGAGGCACAGATACGCAGTATTTT. Protein sequence: CASSQVRGTDTQYF.

J is TRBJ1-2 and V is TRBV9; a weak D match, TRBD1 (5 bases). V was trimmed by 4 bases and J by 5 bases, leaving 15 bases between them. Germline V gene sequence: CDR1 SGDLS, CDR2 YYNGEE. CDR3 length equals 14 residues. The CDR3, as DNA: TGTGCCAGCAGCCTGGGGGGACGGGATTATGGCTACACCTTC. This translates into CASSLGGRDYGYTF.

This clone is a singleton in its sample. The rearrangement links TRBV4-2 to TRBJ2-1; TRBD2 matches 8 bases. Germline V gene lookup returns CDR1 LGHNA and CDR2 YNFKEQ. CDR3 length equals 18 residues. J lost 9 bases, V lost 0 bases, and 16 bases had no gene match. The CDR3 nucleotides read TGTGCCAGCAGCCAAGATAGGCCCCTAGCGGGCCGCCATAGTGAGCAGTTCTTC. Protein product: CASSQDRPLAGRHSEQFF.

The rearrangement links TRBV5-8 to TRBJ2-6, with a weak D call TRBD2 (6 bases). The V and J ends lost 4 bases and 0 bases respectively, with 11 bases between them. The CDR3 is made up of 16 amino acids. From germline, CDR1 is SGHTS and CDR2 YDEGEE. The CDR3 spells CASSRGRTSGANVLTF. The CDR3 DNA reads as TGTGCCAGCAGCCGGGGGAGGACCTCTGGGGCCAACGTCCTGACTTTC. Looking up the rest from reference TRBV5-8 and TRBJ2-6 gives the full variable domain: EAGVTQSPTHLIKTRGQQATLRCSPISGHTSVYWYQQALGLGLQFLLWYDEGEERNRGNFPPRFSGRQFPNYSSELNVNALELEDSALYLCASSRGRTSGANVLTFGAGSRLTVL.

This chain joins TRBV7-2 and TRBJ1-3; TRBD1 matches at 8 bases. This CDR3 spans 15 amino acids. Trimming took 1 base from V and 4 from J; bases not matched to a gene: 3. Germline V gene sequence: CDR1 SGHTA, CDR2 FQGNSA. This chain's CDR3 is CASSLGGTGGNTIYF. For the CDR3, the DNA is TGTGCCAGCAGCTTAGGTGGGACAGGAGGAAACACCATATATTTT.

The chain links TRBV10-3 to TRBJ2-3; a weak D match, TRBD2 (5 bases). The CDR3 is made up of 16 amino acids. Germline V gene lookup returns CDR1 ENHRY and CDR2 SYGVKD. The ends were cut back, 0 bases at V and 6 bases at J, with 16 bases in the middle. CDR3 nucleotide sequence: TGTGCCATCAGTGAGTCCATCGGGGAGCGGTTGGATACGCAGTATTTT. Translation: CAISESIGERLDTQYF.

The genes are TRBV7-9 and TRBJ1-1; D is uncertain. Looked up from germline, CDR1 is SEHNR and CDR2 is FQNEAQ (reference sequence). Trimming pared 3 bases from V and 6 bases from J, leaving 8 bases between. CDR3 length equals 12 residues. DNA for the CDR3: TGTGCCAGCAGCTTCAGTATTGCTGAAGCTTTCTTT. Its protein is CASSFSIAEAFF.

The chain employs TRBV18 and TRBJ2-7; no clear D gene. Trimming removed 6 bases at V and 4 bases at J, with 13 bases between. Germline V gene lookup returns CDR1 KGHSH and CDR2 LQKENI. The CDR3 has 13 residues. CDR3 loop: CASSRQNSYEQYF. CDR3 in DNA: TGTGCCAGCTCGCGGCAGAACTCATACGAGCAGTACTTC.

The chain employs TRBV7-2 and TRBJ1-1; perhaps TRBD1 as D (5 bases). Trimming took 6 bases from V and 2 from J, leaving 10 bases between them. Germline V gives CDR1 SGHTA, CDR2 FQGNSA. The CDR3 is made up of 13 amino acids. CDR3 region: CASSRQRNTEAFF. The CDR3 nucleotides read TGTGCCAGCAGTAGACAGAGAAACACTGAAGCTTTCTTT.